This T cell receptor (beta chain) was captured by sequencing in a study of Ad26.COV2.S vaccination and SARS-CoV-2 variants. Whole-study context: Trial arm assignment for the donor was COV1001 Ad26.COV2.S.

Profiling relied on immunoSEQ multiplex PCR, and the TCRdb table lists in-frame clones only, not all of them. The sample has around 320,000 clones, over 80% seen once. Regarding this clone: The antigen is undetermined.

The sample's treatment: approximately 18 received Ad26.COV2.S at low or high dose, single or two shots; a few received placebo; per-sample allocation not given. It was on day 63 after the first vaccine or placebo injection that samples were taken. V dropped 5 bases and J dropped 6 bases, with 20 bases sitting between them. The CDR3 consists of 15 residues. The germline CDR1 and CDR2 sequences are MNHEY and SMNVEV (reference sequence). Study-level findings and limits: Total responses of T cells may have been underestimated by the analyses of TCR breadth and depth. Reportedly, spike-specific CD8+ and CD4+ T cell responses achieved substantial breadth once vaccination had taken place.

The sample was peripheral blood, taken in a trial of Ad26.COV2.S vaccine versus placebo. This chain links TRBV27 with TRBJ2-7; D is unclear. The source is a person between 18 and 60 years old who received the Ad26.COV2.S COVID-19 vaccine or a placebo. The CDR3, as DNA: TGTGCCAGCAGTCCACGAACCCAGGCTCGGAGCGAGCAGTACTTC. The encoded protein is CASSPRTQARSEQYF.